A single sample is the source of the 30 T cell receptor beta chains below, sequenced in a study of CD8 T cells in Susac syndrome. Random hexamers were used to reverse transcribe the RNA input (roughly 0.5 to 1 ug). Each CDR3 protein is one row after TCRdb ran MiXCR on the immunoSEQ multiplex PCR reads. The sample lists some 300,000 distinct CDR3 sequences, 65% to 90% occurring once. The specimen sequenced was CD8+ T cells from PBMCs. These receptors originate from a human donor with multiple sclerosis.

The chain recombines TRBV4-1 with TRBJ2-3; the match to TRBD2 covers 12 bases. The junction had 10 bases not matched to a gene; V was cut back by 5 bases and J by 4 bases. The CDR3 loop spans 17 amino acids. Germline CDR1 reads MGHRA; CDR2 reads YSYEKL. CDR3 residues: CASSSLLAGGGADTQYF. In DNA form, the CDR3 reads TGCGCCAGCAGCTCGCTACTAGCGGGAGGCGGCGCAGATACGCAGTATTTT.

The CDR3 region is CAWSVLDGPFSTDTQYF. The CDR3 nucleotides are TGTGCCTGGAGTGTACTGGACGGTCCCTTTAGCACAGATACGCAGTATTTT. The V call is TRBV30, the J call TRBJ2-3; D ambiguous. Trimming pared 0 bases from V and 0 bases from J, leaving 16 bases between. Germline V gene sequence: CDR1 GTSNPN, CDR2 SVGIG (reference sequence). The CDR3 sequence is 17 residues long.

This clonotype was counted once. V usage is TRBV29-1 and J usage is TRBJ2-1, with TRBD2 matching over 8 bases. The CDR3 runs 14 residues. The V segment lost 0 bases and the J segment 3 bases; nucleotides outside the gene matches: 1. Germline CDR1 and CDR2: SQVTM and ANQGSEA. CDR3 sequence (DNA): TGCAGCGTTGAAGATCGGGAGGGCTACAATGAGCAGTTCTTC. It yields the protein CSVEDREGYNEQFF.

CDR3 DNA: TGTGCCAGCAAGGTTGAGCAGCTCTCAGAAAATCAGCCCCAGCATTTT. Translation gives CASKVEQLSENQPQHF. V gene TRBV2 combines with J gene TRBJ1-5; D gene ambiguous. Between the trimmed V and J ends, which lost 7 bases and 4 bases, there was a span of 20 bases. Germline values: CDR1 SNHLY, CDR2 FYNNEI. CDR3 size: 16 residues. Together with reference TRBV2 and TRBJ1-5, the CDR3 gives the full variable domain: EPEVTQTPSHQVTQMGQEVILRCVPISNHLYFYWYRQILGQKVEFLVSFYNNEISEKSEIFDDQFSVERPDGSNFTLKIRSTKLEDSAMYFCASKVEQLSENQPQHFGDGTRLSIL.

As DNA, the CDR3 is TGTGCCAGCAGCCCCCGACTAGCGGAGCAACTTAGTGATCGGACCGGGGAGCTGTTTTTT. Its protein product is CASSPRLAEQLSDRTGELFF. The rearrangement joins TRBV28 to TRBJ2-2; 9 positions agree with TRBD2. Trimming cost V 6 bases and J 5 bases; bases outside gene matches: 22. From germline, CDR1 is MDHEN and CDR2 SYDVKM. The CDR3 spans 20 residues.

The chain has TRBV28 and TRBJ2-1; no clear D. The germline V gene encodes CDR1 MDHEN and CDR2 SYDVKM. The CDR3 consists of 13 residues. V gave up 10 bases and J gave up 5 bases, with 15 bases separating them. CDR3 nucleotide sequence: TGTGCCACCCTCCTGAGAGACCACAATGAGCAGTTCTTC. The encoded protein is CATLLRDHNEQFF.

The chain couples TRBV28 to TRBJ2-2, with no clear D. V dropped 1 base and J dropped 1 base, with 10 bases sitting between them. The CDR3 has 16 residues. Germline V gene sequence: CDR1 MDHEN, CDR2 SYDVKM. In nucleotides, the CDR3 is TGTGCCAGCAGTTTATTGTTTATTGGGAACACCGGGGAGCTGTTTTTT. The encoded protein is CASSLLFIGNTGELFF.

CDR3 region: CASSFQATYEQYF. CDR3 coding DNA: TGTGCCAGCAGTTTCCAAGCCACCTACGAGCAGTACTTC. V and J are TRBV27 and TRBJ2-7; D not resolved. Germline-derived CDR1 and CDR2 are MNHEY and SMNVEV (reference sequence). V lost 3 bases, J lost 2 bases, and 8 bases lay in between. The CDR3 length is 13 residues.

The CDR3, as DNA: TGTGCCAGCACTGCTAGCGGGCTGCAAGAGACCCAGTACTTC. Translation gives CASTASGLQETQYF. The chain employs TRBV6-1 and TRBJ2-5, with 8 bases lining up with TRBD2. The CDR3 length is 14 residues. With 7 bases clipped from V and 2 bases from J, the junction kept 6 bases outside the gene matches. In germline, CDR1 is MNHNS, CDR2 SASEGT.

The gene calls are TRBV7-9 and TRBJ1-3; no reliable D call. In germline, CDR1 is SEHNR, CDR2 FQNEAQ (reference sequence). The CDR3 contains 14 residues. The V end was cut by 5 bases, the J end by 9 bases, with 17 bases between. In DNA, the CDR3 is TGTGCCAGCAGCAACACTAGAAATCTAGGCACCATATATTTT. Residues: CASSNTRNLGTIYF.

This chain links TRBV28 with TRBJ1-3; D is undetermined. Trimming stripped 8 bases from V and 4 bases from J, with 6 bases between. Per germline, CDR1 MDHEN and CDR2 SYDVKM. The CDR3 is made up of 11 amino acids. CDR3 in amino acids: CASGEGNTIYF. The CDR3 region has the DNA TGTGCCAGCGGGGAGGGAAACACCATATATTTT.

The rearrangement joins TRBV11-2 to TRBJ2-6; D possibly corresponds to TRBD1 (6 bases). Trimming took off 4 bases at V and 4 bases at J, with 14 bases between the two ends. CDR3 size: 16 residues. Germline CDR1 SGHAT, CDR2 FQNNGV. The CDR3: CASSSYRVSGANVLTF. The DNA for the CDR3 is TGTGCCAGCAGCTCCTACAGGGTGAGCGGGGCCAACGTCCTGACTTTC.

The chain recombines TRBV19 with TRBJ2-7, with 7 positions matching TRBD1. This CDR3 region has 15 residues. The germline gives CDR1 LNHDA, CDR2 SQIVND (reference sequence). The junction had 9 bases not matched to a gene; V was cut back by 3 bases and J by 4 bases. CDR3 in amino acids: CASSIFQGERYEQYF. DNA of the CDR3: TGTGCCAGTAGTATTTTCCAGGGGGAAAGGTACGAGCAGTACTTC.

V gene TRBV29-1 combines with J gene TRBJ2-5, with D unclear. V lost 0 bases, J lost 7 bases, and 18 bases lay in between. Germline V gene data show CDR1 as SQVTM and CDR2 as ANQGSEA. This CDR3 is built from 15 residues. The CDR3 reads CSVEDRWQPSGTQYF. As DNA, the CDR3 is TGCAGCGTTGAAGATAGGTGGCAGCCCTCCGGGACCCAGTACTTC.

The count of this clonotype is one. This chain joins TRBV27 and TRBJ2-1, with TRBD2 identical over 14 bases. Germline assignment: CDR1 MNHEY and CDR2 SMNVEV (reference sequence). This CDR3 contains 18 residues. V lost 3 bases to trimming and J lost 2 bases; unmatched junction nucleotides: 6. The CDR3 DNA sequence: TGTGCCAGCAGTTTCACCCGGACTAGCGGGGGGACCTACAATGAGCAGTTCTTC. It is translated as CASSFTRTSGGTYNEQFF.

The V and J genes are TRBV19 and TRBJ2-1; D is ambiguous. The CDR3 is made up of 13 amino acids. The germline V gene has CDR1 LNHDA and CDR2 SQIVND (reference sequence). Trimming stripped 3 bases from V and 8 bases from J, with 11 bases between. The CDR3 here is CASSMAGLYEQFF. In nucleotides, the CDR3 is TGTGCCAGTAGTATGGCAGGTCTGTATGAGCAGTTCTTC.

This clonotype was picked up a small number of times. CDR3 in DNA: TGCGCCAGCAGCCAAACTAGCGGGAGAACAGATACGCAGTATTTT. Protein: CASSQTSGRTDTQYF. The genes are TRBV4-1 and TRBJ2-3; 11 nucleotides line up with TRBD2. After removal of 2 bases from V and 3 bases from J, the junction contained 1 base not matched to a gene. This CDR3 contains 15 residues. Germline-derived CDR1 and CDR2 are MGHRA and YSYEKL.

The table lists this clonotype with a few counts. This rearrangement joins TRBV5-6 to TRBJ2-7, with D uncertain. CDR3 size: 12 residues. Germline CDR1 SGHDT, CDR2 YYEEEE. Trimming left V 4 bases short and J 2 bases short, with 7 bases between. CDR3 sequence (DNA): TGTGCCAGCAGCCTTTCTCCCTACGAGCAGTACTTC. Its translation: CASSLSPYEQYF.

The V gene is TRBV3-1, the J gene TRBJ1-2, with 7 bases matching TRBD1. Germline V gene sequence: CDR1 LGHDT, CDR2 YNNKEL (reference sequence). This CDR3 contains 17 residues. With V trimmed by 0 bases and J by 6 bases, 13 bases remained unmatched. The CDR3 loop reads CASSQDPGTGAPNGYTF. In DNA form, the CDR3 reads TGTGCCAGCAGCCAAGATCCTGGCACAGGGGCTCCAAATGGCTACACCTTC. Using reference TRBV3-1 and TRBJ1-2 for the parts outside the CDR3, the full variable domain is DTAVSQTPKYLVTQMGNDKSIKCEQNLGHDTMYWYKQDSKKFLKIMFSYNNKELIINETVPNRFSPKSPDKAHLNLHINSLELGDSAVYFCASSQDPGTGAPNGYTFGSGTRLTVV.

This chain links TRBV27 with TRBJ1-2; D is undetermined. The CDR3 covers 14 residues. The germline V gene encodes CDR1 MNHEY and CDR2 SMNVEV (reference sequence). With 0 bases removed from V and 4 bases from J, the gap between germline ends came to 9 bases. CDR3 in DNA: TGTGCCAGCAGTTTATCTATGATCAGCTATGGCTACACCTTC. It specifies CASSLSMISYGYTF.

This clonotype has a single count. The rearrangement uses TRBV27 and TRBJ2-5; D is perhaps TRBD2 (6 bases). V dropped 3 bases and J dropped 3 bases, with 11 bases sitting between them. Germline V gives CDR1 MNHEY, CDR2 SMNVEV (reference sequence). CDR3 length: 14 amino acids. CDR3 protein: CASSLRESEETQYF. The DNA of the CDR3 is TGTGCCAGCAGTTTGCGGGAATCCGAAGAGACCCAGTACTTC.

This clonotype was observed a handful of times. The V gene is TRBV20-1, the J gene TRBJ2-5, with D unresolved. V dropped 4 bases and J dropped 7 bases, with 10 bases sitting between them. Germline V gene sequence: CDR1 DFQATT, CDR2 SNEGSKA (reference sequence). This CDR3 region has 11 residues. The CDR3 here is CSAMHAGTQYF. The CDR3 DNA sequence: TGCAGTGCTATGCACGCCGGGACCCAGTACTTC.

The rearrangement uses TRBV28 and TRBJ1-3, with D possibly TRBD1 on 5 matching bases. This CDR3 contains 14 residues. Looked up from germline, CDR1 is MDHEN and CDR2 is SYDVKM. V shed 6 bases and J shed 1 base, with 10 bases lying between them. The CDR3 spells CASSLRVSGNTIYF. The CDR3 DNA reads as TGTGCCAGCAGCCTCAGGGTGTCTGGAAACACCATATATTTT.

The chain recombines TRBV11-2 with TRBJ2-2, with unresolved D. The germline V and J ends were trimmed by 0 bases and 0 bases, with 11 bases remaining between them. The CDR3 runs 17 residues. From germline, CDR1 is SGHAT and CDR2 FQNNGV. CDR3 region: CASSLESVKTNTGELFF. In nucleotides, the CDR3 is TGTGCCAGCAGCTTAGAATCGGTTAAAACGAACACCGGGGAGCTGTTTTTT.

This clonotype has more than one count but fewer than ten. The chain combines TRBV6-5 with TRBJ2-5; D gene ambiguous. CDR1 and CDR2 from the germline V gene are MNHEY and SVGAGI. The CDR3 extends over 15 amino acids. The V gene lost 2 bases and the J gene lost 5 bases, with 15 bases spanning the gap. The CDR3 bases are TGTGCCAGCAGTTACCACGGACCACCGCGCGAGACCCAGTACTTC. Its translation is CASSYHGPPRETQYF.

The chain joins TRBV20-1 to TRBJ2-2, with no clear D. The germline gives CDR1 DFQATT, CDR2 SNEGSKA (reference sequence). This CDR3 is 14 amino acids long. V was clipped by 0 bases and J by 4 bases, with 9 bases between them. The CDR3 nucleotides are TGCAGTGCTAGAGATGTCTGGGGCACCGGGGAGCTGTTTTTT. Protein sequence: CSARDVWGTGELFF.

The count of this clonotype is one. The chain employs TRBV28 and TRBJ1-1, with unresolved D. The length of the CDR3 is 14 residues. V was cut by 1 base and J by 1 base, with 7 bases left in between. Germline-derived CDR1 and CDR2 are MDHEN and SYDVKM. CDR3: CASSLLWGNTEAFF. Written as DNA, the CDR3 is TGTGCCAGCAGTTTATTATGGGGGAACACTGAAGCTTTCTTT.

The chain recombines TRBV19 with TRBJ2-1, with D possibly matching TRBD1 (6 bases). There are 12 residues in the CDR3. The ends were cut back, 4 bases at V and 10 bases at J, with 11 bases in the middle. Looked up from germline, CDR1 is LNHDA and CDR2 is SQIVND (reference sequence). CDR3 sequence: CASSTGAREQFF. The CDR3 DNA follows: TGTGCCAGTAGTACAGGGGCTAGAGAGCAGTTCTTC.

This clonotype was counted once. The chain has TRBV11-2 and TRBJ2-1, with TRBD2 matching 14 bases. In germline, CDR1 is SGHAT, CDR2 FQNNGV. The V segment lost 5 bases and the J segment 10 bases; nucleotides outside the gene matches: 4. This CDR3 spans 14 amino acids. The CDR3 region has the DNA TGTGCCAGCAGCGGGGGACTAGCGGGAGTCGAGCAGTTCTTC. Protein product: CASSGGLAGVEQFF. Full variable domain (missing parts from reference TRBV11-2 and TRBJ2-1): EAGVAQSPRYKIIEKRQSVAFWCNPISGHATLYWYQQILGQGPKLLIQFQNNGVVDDSQLPKDRFSAERLKGVDSTLKIQPAKLEDSAVYLCASSGGLAGVEQFFGPGTRLTVL.

This clonotype was observed a single time. CDR3 in DNA: TGTGCCAGCAGCTCTCCGCGGGACACCCCCTCTGGGGCCAACGTCCTGACTTTC. Translating gives CASSSPRDTPSGANVLTF. The chain employs TRBV6-1 and TRBJ2-6, with D perhaps given as TRBD1 or TRBD2 (6 bases each). V was shortened by 6 bases and J by 0 bases, with 18 bases between the two germline ends. The CDR3 covers 18 residues. CDR1 MNHNS and CDR2 SASEGT come from the germline V gene.